A single sample is the source of the 11 T cell receptor beta chains below, sequenced in a study of identical twins. TCRdb ran MiXCR on the 5' RACE reads and lists one entry per CDR3 protein. Of 510,000 or so distinct CDR3 sequences detected, 12% to 15% appear once; the ten largest clones hold roughly 0.4%. This sample also belongs to another study, concerning yellow fever vaccine responses in identical twins.

Source material: CD4+ T cells sorted from blood. These TCRs come from a woman in her late teens or twenties in good health.

This clonotype was counted at least ten times. The chain uses TRBV12-3 or TRBV12-4 and TRBJ2-7; D gene ambiguous. The V and J ends lost 6 bases and 2 bases respectively, with 11 bases between them. There are 13 residues in the CDR3. The CDR3 coding sequence is TGTGCCAGCAGCCTTCTATTAACCTACGAGCAGTACTTC. Residues: CASSLLLTYEQYF.

This clonotype was counted a few times. The V call is TRBV2, the J call TRBJ2-3, with a weak D call TRBD2 (5 bases). Germline V gene sequence: CDR1 SNHLY, CDR2 FYNNEI. Trimming took 7 bases from V and 11 from J, leaving 16 bases between them. The length of the CDR3 is 12 residues. As DNA, the CDR3 is TGTGCCAGCATGGCCTTAGCCGGGGAGCAGTATTTT. Its protein is CASMALAGEQYF.

This clonotype has more than one count but fewer than ten. CDR3 residues: CASSVASQETQYF. The DNA of the CDR3 is TGTGCCAGCAGCGTAGCCAGTCAAGAGACCCAGTACTTC. The chain links TRBV9 to TRBJ2-5; D not resolved. The CDR3 consists of 13 residues. Germline lookup yields CDR1 SGDLS and CDR2 YYNGEE. Trimming pared 0 bases from V and 2 bases from J, leaving 5 bases between.

CDR3 region: CASSQDFYEQYV. The CDR3 region has the DNA TGTGCCAGCAGCCAGGACTTTTACGAGCAGTACGTC. The chain employs TRBV11-2 and TRBJ2-7; TRBD2 is a possible D gene (5 bases). V gave up 5 bases and J gave up 4 bases, with 9 bases separating them. There are 12 residues in the CDR3. From germline, CDR1 is SGHAT and CDR2 FQNNGV.

This clonotype was counted only a few times. The chain combines TRBV4-1 with TRBJ2-6; maybe TRBD1 (5 bases). Germline CDR1 and CDR2: MGHRA and YSYEKL. The CDR3 length is 16 residues. With 5 bases removed from V and 3 bases from J, the gap between germline ends came to 14 bases. CDR3 region: CASSTGASNGANVLTF. The CDR3 region has the DNA TGCGCCAGCAGCACTGGGGCGTCTAATGGGGCCAACGTCCTGACTTTC.

This clonotype was observed many times. The chain uses TRBV7-6 and TRBJ2-3, with 14 bases identical to TRBD2. V shed 4 bases and J 5 bases; nucleotides not matched to a gene: 5. This CDR3 is built from 16 residues. CDR1 SGHVS and CDR2 FNYEAQ come from the germline V gene. In DNA, the CDR3 is TGTGCCAGCAGCTCATGGACTAGCGGGGGGAGAGATACGCAGTATTTT. Its translation: CASSSWTSGGRDTQYF. Full variable domain (remainder filled in from reference TRBV7-6 and TRBJ2-3): GAGVSQSPRYKVTKRGQDVALRCDPISGHVSLYWYRQALGQGPEFLTYFNYEAQQDKSGLPNDRFSAERPEGSISTLTIQRTEQRDSAMYRCASSSWTSGGRDTQYFGPGTRLTVL.

V gene TRBV25-1 combines with J gene TRBJ2-2, with TRBD2 matching over 8 bases. Germline V CDR1 and CDR2: MGHDK, SYGVNS. The CDR3 has 15 amino acids. Germline trimming cut 3 bases from V and 6 bases from J; bases unmatched to any gene: 6. The DNA of the CDR3 is TGTGCCAGCAGTGACCAGCGGGAGTTATCCGGGGAGCTGTTTTTT. Protein product: CASSDQRELSGELFF.

This clonotype was found a few times. The chain links TRBV10-1 to TRBJ2-1; 7 nucleotides align to TRBD2. Trimming took 2 bases from V and 8 from J; bases not matched to a gene: 0. Germline CDR1 and CDR2: WNHNN and SYGVQD (reference sequence). This CDR3 has 12 residues. The CDR3 spells CASSEGGDEQFF. The CDR3 DNA is TGCGCCAGCAGTGAGGGGGGGGATGAGCAGTTCTTC.

This clonotype has just a few counts. The V call is TRBV21-1, the J call TRBJ1-6; whether TRBD1, the table's D call, matches the DNA was not checked. TRBV21-1 is a listed pseudogene. This CDR3 contains 18 residues. The CDR3 nucleotides read TGTGCCAGCAGCAAAGCTTCGGGCAGGCCTTCATTGTGGACACCCCTCCACTTT. This translates into CASSKASGRPSLWTPLHF.

This rearrangement joins TRBV12-5 to TRBJ1-1; no firm D call. This CDR3 has 14 residues. V was trimmed by 1 base and J by 0 bases, leaving 6 bases between them. Germline V gives CDR1 LGHNT, CDR2 FRNRAP. The CDR3 bases are TGTGCTAGTGGTTTGGGCCACTTGAACACTGAAGCTTTCTTT. Translation gives CASGLGHLNTEAFF. Looking up the rest from reference TRBV12-5 and TRBJ1-1 gives the full variable domain: DARVTQTPRHKVTEMGQEVTMRCQPILGHNTVFWYRQTMMQGLELLAYFRNRAPLDDSGMPKDRFSAEMPDATLATLKIQPSEPRDSAVYFCASGLGHLNTEAFFGQGTRLTVV.

This clonotype was counted only a few times. The chain carries TRBV5-1 and TRBJ2-5; tentative D call: TRBD2 (8 bases). Germline CDR1 and CDR2: SGHRS and YFSETQ. This CDR3 comprises 18 residues. The ends were cut back, 2 bases at V and 5 bases at J, with 25 bases in the middle. The CDR3 reads CASSFILGSGTAIETQYF. The DNA for the CDR3 is TGCGCCAGCAGCTTCATCCTGGGTAGCGGGACAGCAATTGAGACCCAGTACTTC.